The sequence of this T cell receptor beta chain was determined in a study of blood T cell repertoires in COVID-19. This CDR3 region has 14 residues. The V gene lost 5 bases and the J gene lost 8 bases, with 17 bases spanning the gap. CDR1 and CDR2 from the germline V gene are MDHEN and SYDVKM. Methods used by the authors: How many nucleated cells were present was estimated from reference gene primer amplification. Only in-frame clones appear in the TCRdb table, and some are missing; sequencing was by immunoSEQ multiplex PCR. The V and J calls and clone size are taken from that table; D and trimming were inferred from the DNA. The table records 250,000 to 350,000 clones, less than 85% of them present only once. This clone was observed once. Enrollment of patients from Seattle took place during active infection, with longitudinal follow-up.

The J gene is TRBJ2-3, the V gene TRBV28, with a possible D match to TRBD2 (7 bases). This sequence was found in a human donor with COVID-19, enrolled during active disease. The donor label of this sample is uncertain. Sequences were obtained from peripheral blood. The CDR3 spells CASSRGQWGGTQYF. The CDR3, as DNA: TGTGCCAGCAGTAGAGGACAGTGGGGGGGTACGCAGTATTTT.